This passage covers 25 T cell receptor beta chains from one sample sequenced in a study of T cells after yellow fever vaccination. Each CDR3 protein gets one entry after TCRdb re-called the 5' RACE reads with MiXCR. This table holds almost 70,000 distinct CDR3 sequences, around 6.2% found once. The sample here was CD4+ T cells sorted from PBMCs, taken less than 18 days after the first yellow fever vaccination. The receptors were sampled from a man younger than 30 who received the YFV17D yellow fever vaccine.

At least ten counts were recorded for this clonotype. This chain joins TRBV2 and TRBJ2-1, with D tentatively TRBD1 (6 bases). CDR3 length: 14 amino acids. Germline V gives CDR1 SNHLY, CDR2 FYNNEI. The ends were cut back, 4 bases at V and 4 bases at J, with 11 bases in the middle. The CDR3: CASSVDRQYNEQFF. Written as DNA, the CDR3 is TGTGCCAGCAGTGTGGACAGACAATACAATGAGCAGTTCTTC.

This clonotype was counted ten times or more. The rearrangement links TRBV6-5 to TRBJ1-5; D possibly corresponds to TRBD1 (5 bases). The germline V and J ends were trimmed by 6 bases and 4 bases, with 10 bases remaining between them. CDR1 MNHEY and CDR2 SVGAGI come from the germline V gene. The length of the CDR3 is 13 residues. CDR3 nucleotide sequence: TGTGCCAGCAGACGGACACCAAATCAGCCCCAGCATTTT. It is translated as CASRRTPNQPQHF.

The sample holds many counts of this clonotype. The chain carries TRBV7-2 and TRBJ2-7, with TRBD1 identical over 9 bases. Germline CDR1 reads SGHTA; CDR2 reads FQGNSA. CDR3 size: 14 residues. J gave up 6 bases and V 1 base, and 4 bases lay outside the gene matches. The CDR3, as DNA: TGTGCCAGCAGCTTAGGGGACAGGGCATCCGAGCAGTACTTC. Amino acids: CASSLGDRASEQYF. The full variable domain, rest sourced from reference TRBV7-2 and TRBJ2-7, is GAGVSQSPSNKVTEKGKDVELRCDPISGHTALYWYRQSLGQGLEFLIYFQGNSAPDKSGLPSDRFSAERTGGSVSTLTIQRTQQEDSAVYLCASSLGDRASEQYFGPGTRLTVT.

Ten or more counts support this clonotype. CDR3 DNA sequence: TGTGCCAGCAGCTTACATAGCGGACTAGCGGGGACGGGTGAGCAGTTCTTC. It translates to CASSLHSGLAGTGEQFF. This sequence joins TRBV7-3 and TRBJ2-1; 12 positions match TRBD2. J lost 9 bases, V lost 2 bases, and 11 bases had no gene match. CDR1 and CDR2 (germline): SGHTA, FQGTGA. The CDR3 is 17 amino acids. Supplemented by reference TRBV7-3 and TRBJ2-1, the full variable domain reads GAGVSQTPSNKVTEKGKYVELRCDPISGHTALYWYRQSLGQGPEFLIYFQGTGAADDSGLPNDRFFAVRPEGSVSTLKIQRTERGDSAVYLCASSLHSGLAGTGEQFFGPGTRLTVL.

This clonotype was picked up many times. V and J are TRBV18 and TRBJ2-2; D gene ambiguous. Germline CDR1 is KGHSH and CDR2 is LQKENI. V lost 0 bases and J 6 bases, leaving 2 bases between the germline ends. The CDR3 has 12 amino acids. The CDR3, as DNA: TGTGCCAGCTCACCACCCTCCGGGGAGCTGTTTTTT. Protein: CASSPPSGELFF.

In its sample, this clonotype was seen many times. The rearrangement uses TRBV27 and TRBJ2-3; D gene uncertain. The CDR3 has 13 residues. With 8 bases removed from V and 4 bases from J, the gap between germline ends came to 13 bases. Per germline, CDR1 MNHEY and CDR2 SMNVEV (reference sequence). For the CDR3, the DNA is TGTGCCAGCTCGGGCTACCCGGCAGATACGCAGTATTTT. Its translation: CASSGYPADTQYF.

This clonotype was observed at least ten times. The J gene is TRBJ2-7, the V gene TRBV20-1; D not resolved. V lost 3 bases and J lost 4, with 10 bases in between. Germline V gene lookup returns CDR1 DFQATT and CDR2 SNEGSKA (reference sequence). The CDR3 spans 12 residues. CDR3 in amino acids: CSARIKGYEQYF. CDR3 sequence (DNA): TGCAGTGCTAGGATTAAAGGGTACGAGCAGTACTTC.

This clonotype was picked up many times. The J gene is TRBJ1-3, the V gene TRBV11-2; tentatively, D is TRBD1 (5 bases). With 5 bases removed from V and 0 bases from J, the gap between germline ends came to 17 bases. Germline V gene data show CDR1 as SGHAT and CDR2 as FQNNGV. CDR3 size: 17 residues. The CDR3 spells CASSATGTALSGNTIYF. As DNA, the CDR3 is TGTGCCAGCAGCGCGACCGGGACGGCCCTCTCTGGAAACACCATATATTTT.

This clonotype was seen many times. This rearrangement joins TRBV4-3 to TRBJ1-2; TRBD1 matches at 8 bases. This CDR3 is built from 14 residues. The germline V gene encodes CDR1 LGHNA and CDR2 YSLEER. V was clipped by 0 bases and J by 8 bases; unmatched bases: 5. This CDR3 is CASSQEAGTGGYTF. The CDR3 nucleotides read TGCGCCAGCAGCCAAGAGGCCGGGACAGGAGGCTACACCTTC.

This clonotype was detected many times. V is TRBV10-3 and J is TRBJ2-7; TRBD1 matches 9 bases. The V gene end was trimmed by 0 bases and the J gene end by 3 bases; junction bases not matched to a gene: 0. The CDR3 has 14 residues. Germline-derived CDR1 and CDR2 are ENHRY and SYGVKD. The CDR3 reads CAISESGQGYEQYF. CDR3 bases: TGTGCCATCAGTGAGTCGGGACAGGGCTACGAGCAGTACTTC.

This clonotype was counted at least ten times. This chain joins TRBV6-5 and TRBJ2-1; D remains ambiguous. Deletions cut 6 bases from V and 1 base from J, with 4 bases between. The CDR3 runs 12 residues. Germline V gene lookup returns CDR1 MNHEY and CDR2 SVGAGI. CDR3 sequence (DNA): TGTGCCAGCAGCCCGTCCTACAATGAGCAGTTCTTC. As protein: CASSPSYNEQFF.

This clonotype was detected ten times or more. The chain combines TRBV12-5 with TRBJ2-6, with TRBD1 matching 12 bases. The CDR3 loop spans 17 amino acids. Looked up from germline, CDR1 is LGHNT and CDR2 is FRNRAP. The junction had 6 bases not matched to a gene; V was cut back by 6 bases and J by 3 bases. Written as DNA, the CDR3 is TGTGCTAGTGGCCCGGGACAGGGGGCGCTTGGGGCCAACGTCCTGACTTTC. It translates to CASGPGQGALGANVLTF.

This clonotype showed up many times. The chain uses TRBV2 and TRBJ1-2, with 10 bases identical to TRBD1. V was pared by 10 bases and J by 8 bases, with 16 bases of the junction left unmatched. There are 15 residues in the CDR3. The germline V gene encodes CDR1 SNHLY and CDR2 FYNNEI. The CDR3 DNA sequence: TGTGCCATTGAGGGACAGGGGTTTAATCTAAGCGGCTACACCTTC. Amino acids: CAIEGQGFNLSGYTF. Variable domain in full (rest from reference TRBV2 and TRBJ1-2): EPEVTQTPSHQVTQMGQEVILRCVPISNHLYFYWYRQILGQKVEFLVSFYNNEISEKSEIFDDQFSVERPDGSNFTLKIRSTKLEDSAMYFCAIEGQGFNLSGYTFGSGTRLTVV.

The table lists this clonotype with many counts. The chain uses TRBV20-1 and TRBJ2-1; TRBD2 matches at 9 bases. Germline V CDR1 and CDR2: DFQATT, SNEGSKA (reference sequence). CDR3 length equals 16 residues. The junction had 16 bases not matched to a gene; V was cut back by 6 bases and J by 7 bases. The CDR3 nucleotides read TGCAGTGCGCTTTCAATAGCGGGGGCCTTATTAAATGAGCAGTTCTTC. Amino acids: CSALSIAGALLNEQFF.

This clonotype was counted ten times or more. The chain has TRBV20-1 and TRBJ2-3; TRBD2 matches 12 bases. Trimming took 5 bases from V and 7 from J; bases not matched to a gene: 13. Germline assignment: CDR1 DFQATT and CDR2 SNEGSKA (reference sequence). The CDR3 runs 16 residues. CDR3 nucleotide sequence: TGCAGTGCTGGTCCTACTAGCGGGGGGTTCATAAATACGCAGTATTTT. Amino acid sequence: CSAGPTSGGFINTQYF.

The chain carries TRBV5-1 and TRBJ2-1; 8 bases are a match to TRBD1. The germline V gene has CDR1 SGHRS and CDR2 YFSETQ. The CDR3 consists of 13 residues. Trimming removed 4 bases from V and 10 bases from J; junction bases left unmatched: 7. CDR3 residues: CASSPDRVREQFF. DNA of the CDR3: TGCGCCAGCAGCCCGGACAGGGTTCGGGAGCAGTTCTTC.

This clonotype was picked up many times. The chain links TRBV5-1 to TRBJ1-1; D perhaps matches TRBD1 (5 bases). Trimming shortened V by 4 bases and J by 5 bases, and 15 bases separated the two germline ends. Looked up from germline, CDR1 is SGHRS and CDR2 is YFSETQ. This CDR3 is 14 amino acids long. CDR3 protein: CASSLVPGTTEAFF. In nucleotides, the CDR3 is TGCGCCAGCAGCCTAGTCCCGGGGACGACTGAAGCTTTCTTT.

Many counts were recorded for this clonotype. This chain connects TRBV20-1 to TRBJ2-1; 8 bases match TRBD1. The ends lost 0 bases at V and 6 bases at J; junction bases unmatched: 4. The CDR3 length is 14 residues. Germline assignment: CDR1 DFQATT and CDR2 SNEGSKA (reference sequence). Written as DNA, the CDR3 is TGCAGTGCTAGAGATCGACAGGGGTTCAATGAGCAGTTCTTC. Residues: CSARDRQGFNEQFF.

This clonotype was seen at least ten times. V gene TRBV29-1 combines with J gene TRBJ1-2; D gene ambiguous. Germline values: CDR1 SQVTM, CDR2 ANQGSEA. The CDR3 spans 14 residues. Trimming left V 4 bases short and J 2 bases short, with 14 bases between. CDR3 in DNA: TGCAGCGTTGTGGCGCAGGAAACAAACTATGGCTACACCTTC. It encodes CSVVAQETNYGYTF.

There are a few counts of this clonotype. The V call is TRBV7-2, the J call TRBJ2-3; D is ambiguous. Deletions cut 1 base from V and 4 bases from J, with 9 bases between. CDR1 is SGHTA and CDR2 is FQGNSA in the germline V gene. The CDR3 runs to 14 residues. The CDR3 DNA is TGTGCCAGCAGCTTAGGGGTGGCTCCAGATACGCAGTATTTT. Its protein is CASSLGVAPDTQYF.

This clonotype was picked up many times. The rearrangement uses TRBV7-2 and TRBJ2-5; TRBD2 matches 7 bases. The CDR3 has 16 residues. Germline loops: CDR1 SGHTA, CDR2 FQGNSA. Losses at the gene ends were 5 bases for V and 0 bases for J; bases not matched to a gene: 9. The CDR3 here is CASSPGLVPYQETQYF. CDR3 sequence (DNA): TGTGCCAGCAGCCCCGGACTAGTACCGTACCAAGAGACCCAGTACTTC.

This clonotype was found many times. The chain employs TRBV7-3 and TRBJ2-7; D might be TRBD1 or TRBD2, each matching 5 bases. V dropped 2 bases and J dropped 6 bases, with 14 bases sitting between them. This CDR3 has 14 residues. CDR1 SGHTA and CDR2 FQGTGA come from the germline V gene. In DNA form, the CDR3 reads TGTGCCAGCAGCTTAGGGACGACTGAAGGCGAGCAGTACTTC. As protein: CASSLGTTEGEQYF. The full variable domain, rest sourced from reference TRBV7-3 and TRBJ2-7, is GAGVSQTPSNKVTEKGKYVELRCDPISGHTALYWYRQSLGQGPEFLIYFQGTGAADDSGLPNDRFFAVRPEGSVSTLKIQRTERGDSAVYLCASSLGTTEGEQYFGPGTRLTVT.

This clonotype came up many times. This chain joins TRBV6-1 and TRBJ2-5; 9 bases align to TRBD1. The junction had 7 bases not matched to a gene; V was cut back by 6 bases and J by 2 bases. There are 15 residues in the CDR3. Germline assignment: CDR1 MNHNS and CDR2 SASEGT. This CDR3 reads CASSEQGAPQETQYF. DNA of the CDR3: TGTGCCAGCAGCGAACAGGGGGCCCCACAAGAGACCCAGTACTTC.

The sample holds many counts of this clonotype. This chain joins TRBV24-1 and TRBJ2-3; 7 nucleotides agree with TRBD2. CDR1 is KGHDR and CDR2 is SFDVKD in the germline V gene. J gave up 5 bases and V 4 bases, and 8 bases lay outside the gene matches. This CDR3 region has 15 residues. This CDR3 is CATSDTRGYGDTQYF. The CDR3, as DNA: TGTGCCACCAGTGACACGCGGGGGTACGGAGATACGCAGTATTTT.

This clonotype was seen many times. The chain couples TRBV4-3 to TRBJ2-7; perhaps TRBD1 as D (5 bases). The ends were cut back, 4 bases at V and 7 bases at J, with 14 bases in the middle. The CDR3 runs 13 residues. In germline, CDR1 is LGHNA, CDR2 YSLEER. CDR3 residues: CASSPRQGWEQYF. CDR3 sequence (DNA): TGCGCCAGCAGCCCTCGGCAGGGATGGGAGCAGTACTTC.